The 31 T cell receptor beta chains listed next were all sequenced from one sample in a study of shared clonotypes between healthy human individuals. Here immunoSEQ multiplex PCR was the method, and the copy in TCRdb shows in-frame clones only, minus some. The sample carries around 2.3 million clones, nearly 97% recorded once. Sequencing used naive CD4+ T cells sorted from blood. The subset denotes: CD45RA+ positively selected. The source of these receptors is a man aged 18 to 29 in good health.

This chain connects TRBV7-6 to TRBJ2-5; D perhaps matches TRBD2 (6 bases). The CDR3 spans 11 residues. Germline CDR1 SGHVS, CDR2 FNYEAQ. Trimming left V 5 bases short and J 5 bases short, with 6 bases between. The CDR3 bases are TGTGCCAGCAGCCGGGGGGAGACCCAGTACTTC. Protein sequence: CASSRGETQYF.

A remark on this clone: The identical CDR3 is also encoded by other nucleotide sequences in the sample. V gene TRBV19 combines with J gene TRBJ1-2; no definite D call. This CDR3 has 14 amino acids. The V gene lost 6 bases and the J gene lost 0 bases, with 11 bases spanning the gap. The germline V gene encodes CDR1 LNHDA and CDR2 SQIVND (reference sequence). Here the CDR3 reads CASRRTVTNYGYTF. The CDR3 DNA is TGTGCCAGTAGACGGACCGTGACTAACTATGGCTACACCTTC.

This chain uses TRBV28 with TRBJ1-5, with a tentative D call TRBD1 (6 bases). The V end lost 2 bases, the J end lost 1 base, and 9 bases lay between the germline ends. The CDR3 contains 15 residues. The germline V gene has CDR1 MDHEN and CDR2 SYDVKM. CDR3 in amino acids: CASSLGTYSNQPQHF. In DNA, the CDR3 is TGTGCCAGCAGTTTAGGGACATACAGCAATCAGCCCCAGCATTTT.

V is TRBV7-2 and J is TRBJ1-1, with D perhaps TRBD1 (6 bases). Germline lookup yields CDR1 SGHTA and CDR2 FQGNSA. The CDR3 sequence is 15 residues long. V was shortened by 5 bases and J by 1 base, with 14 bases between the two germline ends. This CDR3 reads CASSESGHQNTEAFF. In DNA form, the CDR3 reads TGTGCCAGCAGCGAGTCGGGACACCAGAACACTGAAGCTTTCTTT. The entire variable domain, with the rest obtained from reference TRBV7-2 and TRBJ1-1, is as follows: GAGVSQSPSNKVTEKGKDVELRCDPISGHTALYWYRQSLGQGLEFLIYFQGNSAPDKSGLPSDRFSAERTGGSVSTLTIQRTQQEDSAVYLCASSESGHQNTEAFFGQGTRLTVV.

The rearrangement joins TRBV5-8 to TRBJ2-4; perhaps TRBD2 as D (6 bases). V lost 5 bases, J lost 0 bases, and 15 bases lay in between. This CDR3 is 16 amino acids long. Looked up from germline, CDR1 is SGHTS and CDR2 is YDEGEE. This CDR3 is CASRWGEGLAKNIQYF. The CDR3 bases are TGTGCCAGCAGGTGGGGCGAGGGACTAGCCAAAAACATTCAGTACTTC.

The CDR3 DNA follows: TGTGCCAGCAGCGCCACCGGGACAGGGGGCTACGAGCAGTACTTC. Translated, it gives CASSATGTGGYEQYF. The rearrangement links TRBV11-2 to TRBJ2-7, with TRBD1 identical over 11 bases. Per the germline V gene, CDR1 is SGHAT and CDR2 is FQNNGV. The CDR3 consists of 15 residues. The V and J ends lost 5 bases and 3 bases, in that order; junction bases with no gene match: 6.

Concerning this clone itself: In the same sample, other DNA sequences code for this CDR3. The chain is built from TRBV6-1 and TRBJ1-5; D remains unclear. Deletions cut 3 bases from V and 0 bases from J, with 3 bases between. The CDR3 consists of 13 residues. Per germline, CDR1 MNHNS and CDR2 SASEGT. CDR3 loop: CASSDNSNQPQHF. CDR3 DNA sequence: TGTGCCAGCAGTGACAATAGCAATCAGCCCCAGCATTTT.

The V call is TRBV2, the J call TRBJ1-3, with D hard to call. This CDR3 is 16 amino acids long. Germline loops: CDR1 SNHLY, CDR2 FYNNEI. V was shortened by 4 bases and J by 0 bases, with 13 bases between the two germline ends. The chain's CDR3 is CASSGTDLGSGNTIYF. CDR3 DNA sequence: TGTGCCAGCAGTGGGACCGATTTGGGCTCTGGAAACACCATATATTTT. Together with reference TRBV2 and TRBJ1-3, the CDR3 gives the full variable domain: EPEVTQTPSHQVTQMGQEVILRCVPISNHLYFYWYRQILGQKVEFLVSFYNNEISEKSEIFDDQFSVERPDGSNFTLKIRSTKLEDSAMYFCASSGTDLGSGNTIYFGEGSWLTVV.

V is TRBV7-2 and J is TRBJ2-1; a possible D gene is TRBD2 (5 bases). The CDR3 totals 12 residues. V lost 2 bases and J lost 9, with 8 bases in between. The germline V gene encodes CDR1 SGHTA and CDR2 FQGNSA. The CDR3 DNA follows: TGTGCCAGCAGCTTAAATGGAGGTGAGCAGTTCTTC. This translates into CASSLNGGEQFF.

The V and J genes are TRBV5-6 and TRBJ1-4, with TRBD1 as a possible D gene (5 bases). The CDR3 loop spans 14 amino acids. Per the germline V gene, CDR1 is SGHDT and CDR2 is YYEEEE. V lost 3 bases to trimming and J lost 8 bases, with 14 bases between them. The CDR3: CASSYGTVGEKLFF. The CDR3 region has the DNA TGTGCCAGCAGCTACGGGACTGTTGGGGAAAAACTGTTTTTT.

The rearrangement joins TRBV10-3 to TRBJ1-2; D is perhaps TRBD1 (6 bases). Trimming removed 10 bases from V and 0 bases from J, with 18 bases in between. Germline CDR1 and CDR2: ENHRY and SYGVKD. This CDR3 region has 15 residues. CDR3 sequence reads: CATWTVPEANYGYTF. CDR3 nucleotide sequence: TGTGCCACCTGGACAGTTCCGGAAGCTAACTATGGCTACACCTTC.

The chain links TRBV19 to TRBJ1-1, with D tentatively TRBD1 (5 bases). The ends were cut back, 1 base at V and 7 bases at J, with 7 bases in the middle. From germline, CDR1 is LNHDA and CDR2 SQIVND (reference sequence). This CDR3 is 12 amino acids long. CDR3 bases: TGTGCCAGTAGTATAGGGGGCCATGAAGCTTTCTTT. It translates to CASSIGGHEAFF.

This chain uses TRBV7-9 with TRBJ1-5; no firm D call. With 0 bases removed from V and 0 bases from J, the gap between germline ends came to 9 bases. The CDR3 sequence is 16 residues long. The germline V gene has CDR1 SEHNR and CDR2 FQNEAQ (reference sequence). The CDR3 loop reads CASSLAYGDSNQPQHF. The CDR3 DNA follows: TGTGCCAGCAGCTTAGCGTACGGGGATAGCAATCAGCCCCAGCATTTT.

The J gene is TRBJ1-4, the V gene TRBV27, with 11 bases that match TRBD1. The V gene end was trimmed by 5 bases and the J gene end by 7 bases; junction bases not matched to a gene: 3. CDR3 length: 14 residues. The germline CDR1 and CDR2 sequences are MNHEY and SMNVEV (reference sequence). The chain's CDR3 is CASSGQGAREKLFF. CDR3 nucleotides: TGTGCCAGCAGTGGACAGGGGGCTCGTGAAAAACTGTTTTTT.

The chain couples TRBV19 to TRBJ2-5; D possibly corresponds to TRBD2 (6 bases). The V gene lost 10 bases and the J gene lost 7 bases, with 22 bases spanning the gap. Germline CDR1 reads LNHDA; CDR2 reads SQIVND (reference sequence). CDR3 length: 14 amino acids. This CDR3 reads CATRTNPNWGTQYF. The CDR3 region has the DNA TGTGCCACGAGGACTAACCCAAACTGGGGGACCCAGTACTTC.

This sequence joins TRBV27 and TRBJ1-1, with D tentatively TRBD1 (5 bases). CDR1 is MNHEY and CDR2 is SMNVEV in the germline V gene (reference sequence). The CDR3 loop spans 14 amino acids. The V end lost 6 bases, the J end lost 3 bases, and 14 bases lay between the germline ends. This chain's CDR3 is CASSQLRQHTEAFF. The CDR3 DNA reads as TGTGCCAGCAGCCAACTTCGACAGCACACTGAAGCTTTCTTT.

In its sample, this clone was seen once. This chain joins TRBV4-1 and TRBJ1-2; D is perhaps TRBD1 (5 bases). V shed 6 bases and J shed 0 bases, with 14 bases lying between them. Germline V gives CDR1 MGHRA, CDR2 YSYEKL. The CDR3 contains 15 residues. The CDR3 nucleotides are TGCGCCAGCAGTAGCAGGGTATTGGCTAACTATGGCTACACCTTC. Encoded protein: CASSSRVLANYGYTF.

The chain recombines TRBV2 with TRBJ2-7, with 11 bases identical to TRBD2. The CDR3 is 13 amino acids. Germline values: CDR1 SNHLY, CDR2 FYNNEI. V lost 7 bases and J lost 6; bases outside the gene matches: 5. This chain's CDR3 is CASIAGGAGEQYF. The CDR3 nucleotides read TGTGCCAGCATAGCGGGAGGGGCCGGCGAGCAGTACTTC.

The chain joins TRBV6-6 to TRBJ2-5; a weak D match, TRBD1 (6 bases). The CDR3 consists of 15 residues. Germline CDR1 MNHNY, CDR2 SVGAGI (reference sequence). V gave up 2 bases and J gave up 2 bases, with 12 bases separating them. The CDR3 here is CASSYGQSLQETQYF. The CDR3 DNA reads TGTGCCAGCAGTTACGGACAGAGTTTACAAGAGACCCAGTACTTC.

The chain joins TRBV7-2 to TRBJ2-3, with 11 bases matching TRBD2. Germline assignment: CDR1 SGHTA and CDR2 FQGNSA. The J segment lost 1 base and the V segment lost 5 bases, leaving 5 bases of the junction unmatched. This CDR3 has 16 residues. The chain's CDR3 is CASSASGRLGTDTQYF. The CDR3 DNA follows: TGTGCCAGCAGCGCTAGCGGGAGGCTGGGCACAGATACGCAGTATTTT.

This chain uses TRBV10-3 with TRBJ2-1; D not certain. This CDR3 is built from 10 residues. Per germline, CDR1 ENHRY and CDR2 SYGVKD. Deletions cut 6 bases from V and 6 bases from J, with 3 bases between. For the CDR3, the DNA is TGTGCCATCAGAGGCAATGAGCAGTTCTTC. Its protein is CAIRGNEQFF.

The chain couples TRBV29-1 to TRBJ1-3; D unclear. This CDR3 has 12 residues. Trimming pared 6 bases from V and 9 bases from J, leaving 15 bases between. CDR1 and CDR2 (germline): SQVTM, ANQGSEA. The CDR3 spells CSVWTASSTIYF. The CDR3 bases are TGCAGCGTGTGGACTGCCAGCAGCACCATATATTTT.

The chain has TRBV19 and TRBJ1-2, with D unclear. The CDR3 has 13 amino acids. V shed 11 bases and J shed 4 bases, with 17 bases lying between them. From germline, CDR1 is LNHDA and CDR2 SQIVND (reference sequence). The CDR3 DNA is TGTGCCTCCCGAACGGGGTCGAGCTATGGCTACACCTTC. Residues: CASRTGSSYGYTF. Supplemented by reference TRBV19 and TRBJ1-2, the full variable domain reads DGGITQSPKYLFRKEGQNVTLSCEQNLNHDAMYWYRQDPGQGLRLIYYSQIVNDFQKGDIAEGYSVSREKKESFPLTVTSAQKNPTAFYLCASRTGSSYGYTFGSGTRLTVV.

This chain uses TRBV6-1 with TRBJ1-6; tentatively, D is TRBD1 (5 bases). CDR1 and CDR2 from the germline V gene are MNHNS and SASEGT. This CDR3 has 14 amino acids. Trimming pared 2 bases from V and 5 bases from J, leaving 7 bases between. Here the CDR3 DNA reads TGTGCCAGCAGTGAACGGGGCAATAATTCACCCCTCCACTTT. Translated: CASSERGNNSPLHF.

Regarding this clone: The same CDR3 is also encoded by other DNA sequences in this sample. The rearrangement joins TRBV5-1 to TRBJ2-7; possible D gene TRBD2, 5 bases. The length of the CDR3 is 12 residues. Germline V gives CDR1 SGHRS, CDR2 YFSETQ. V lost 4 bases, J lost 3 bases, and 8 bases lay in between. CDR3 coding DNA: TGCGCCAGCAGCCCGGGATTCTACGAGCAGTACTTC. This gives the protein CASSPGFYEQYF.

This rearrangement joins TRBV28 to TRBJ2-7; D call uncertain. The CDR3 sequence is 14 residues long. With 1 base removed from V and 5 bases from J, the gap between germline ends came to 12 bases. Germline CDR1 MDHEN, CDR2 SYDVKM. As DNA, the CDR3 is TGTGCCAGCAGTTTATATCCGGTTCTCCACGAGCAGTACTTC. It specifies CASSLYPVLHEQYF.

The chain employs TRBV18 and TRBJ2-1; the match to TRBD2 covers 12 bases. This CDR3 region has 17 residues. J gave up 4 bases and V 3 bases, and 7 bases lay outside the gene matches. Germline V gene sequence: CDR1 KGHSH, CDR2 LQKENI. The CDR3 loop is CASSPNTGTSGYNEQFF. DNA for the CDR3: TGTGCCAGCTCACCTAACACCGGGACTAGCGGGTACAATGAGCAGTTCTTC.

V gene TRBV5-1 combines with J gene TRBJ2-3, with D possibly matching TRBD2 (7 bases). Trimming removed 6 bases at V and 3 bases at J, with 14 bases between. The CDR3 is made up of 14 amino acids. Germline V gene sequence: CDR1 SGHRS, CDR2 YFSETQ. CDR3 protein: CASNRGGATDTQYF. CDR3 bases: TGCGCCAGCAATCGTGGGGGGGCAACAGATACGCAGTATTTT.

With respect to this clone: The same CDR3 also results from other DNA sequences found in this sample. The rearrangement uses TRBV5-1 and TRBJ2-7; D gene unclear. Germline V lookup: CDR1 SGHRS, CDR2 YFSETQ. This CDR3 is 12 amino acids long. Trimming shortened V by 4 bases and J by 4 bases, and 9 bases separated the two germline ends. CDR3 residues: CASSASGYEQYF. The CDR3 bases are TGCGCCAGCAGCGCCTCTGGTTACGAGCAGTACTTC.

The V and J genes are TRBV7-6 and TRBJ2-2; 12 bases are shared with TRBD2. Germline V gene lookup returns CDR1 SGHVS and CDR2 FNYEAQ. The CDR3 has 17 residues. The ends lost 4 bases at V and 7 bases at J; junction bases unmatched: 10. The CDR3 DNA reads TGTGCCAGCAGCTCTGGACTAGCGGGAAAGGGAGGCGGGGAGCTGTTTTTT. It yields the protein CASSSGLAGKGGGELFF.

Notes on this clone: In the same sample, other DNA sequences code for this CDR3. V gene TRBV5-1 combines with J gene TRBJ1-1; D is unclear. The V end lost 2 bases, the J end lost 0 bases, and 5 bases lay between the germline ends. Germline values: CDR1 SGHRS, CDR2 YFSETQ. This CDR3 contains 13 residues. The CDR3: CASSFRLNTEAFF. CDR3 bases: TGCGCCAGCAGCTTCCGACTGAACACTGAAGCTTTCTTT.